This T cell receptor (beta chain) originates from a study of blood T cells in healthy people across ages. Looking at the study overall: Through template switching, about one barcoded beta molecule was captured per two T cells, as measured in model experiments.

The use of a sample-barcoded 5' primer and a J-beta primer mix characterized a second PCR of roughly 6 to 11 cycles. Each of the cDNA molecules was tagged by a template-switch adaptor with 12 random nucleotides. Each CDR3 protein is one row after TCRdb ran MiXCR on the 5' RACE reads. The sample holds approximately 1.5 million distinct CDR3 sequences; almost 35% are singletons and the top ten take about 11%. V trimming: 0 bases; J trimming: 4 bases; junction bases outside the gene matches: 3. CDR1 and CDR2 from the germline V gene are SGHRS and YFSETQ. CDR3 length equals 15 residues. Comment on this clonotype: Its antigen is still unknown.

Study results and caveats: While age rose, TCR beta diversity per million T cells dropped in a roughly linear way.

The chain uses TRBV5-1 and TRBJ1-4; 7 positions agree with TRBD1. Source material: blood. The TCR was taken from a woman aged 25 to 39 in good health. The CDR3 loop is CASSLAGTVNEKLFF. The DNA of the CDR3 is TGCGCCAGCAGCTTGGCCGGGACAGTTAATGAAAAACTGTTTTTT.